The next 19 T cell receptor beta chains were all read from a single sample in a study of response to subunit inactivated influenza vaccine. TCRdb analysed the RT-PCR reads with MiXCR anew, one entry per CDR3 protein. The sample contains over 400,000 distinct CDR3 sequences, 10% to 15% of which appear only once. The source material was PBMCs from blood, sampled 45 days after vaccination. Every receptor here comes from a man in his forties or fifties who received an inactivated influenza vaccine.

This clonotype was found a few times. The J gene is TRBJ1-1, the V gene TRBV6-2 or TRBV6-3, with D possibly being TRBD1 (5 bases). From germline, CDR1 is MNHEY and CDR2 SVGEGT. V was cut by 4 bases and J by 2 bases, with 20 bases left in between. The CDR3 spans 17 residues. The CDR3: CASSFVTGTVANTEAFF. Written as DNA, the CDR3 is TGTGCCAGCAGTTTCGTGACCGGGACCGTGGCTAACACTGAAGCTTTCTTT.

There are a few counts of this clonotype. The V and J genes are TRBV2 and TRBJ2-4; TRBD1 aligns across 9 bases. V lost 7 bases and J lost 8; bases outside the gene matches: 6. Germline loops: CDR1 SNHLY, CDR2 FYNNEI. This CDR3 has 13 amino acids. CDR3 loop: CASTRDRVDIQYF. For the CDR3, the DNA is TGTGCCAGCACCCGGGACAGGGTGGACATTCAGTACTTC.

V is TRBV7-8 and J is TRBJ2-7; D not certain. CDR3 size: 15 residues. Germline CDR1 reads SGHVS; CDR2 reads FQNEAQ. V was cut by 10 bases and J by 0 bases, with 19 bases left in between. For the CDR3, the DNA is TGTGCCACCCGATCGACGGACCTGAGCTCCTACGAGCAGTACTTC. It is translated as CATRSTDLSSYEQYF.

Ten or more counts support this clonotype. This chain uses TRBV24-1 with TRBJ2-3, with D possibly matching TRBD1 (6 bases). Trimming removed 0 bases at V and 5 bases at J, with 17 bases between. The CDR3 length is 17 residues. Germline CDR1 and CDR2: KGHDR and SFDVKD. This CDR3 is CATSDLRRAGDRDTQYF. CDR3 bases: TGTGCCACCAGTGATTTGCGCCGGGCAGGGGATCGAGATACGCAGTATTTT.

The chain uses TRBV7-2 and TRBJ2-1; TRBD2 aligns across 7 bases. The CDR3 loop spans 16 amino acids. The V and J ends lost 1 base and 4 bases, in that order; junction bases with no gene match: 7. Germline-derived CDR1 and CDR2 are SGHTA and FQGNSA. DNA for the CDR3: TGTGCCAGCAGCTTAGATGGTAGCGGGCCGTACAATGAGCAGTTCTTC. It translates to CASSLDGSGPYNEQFF.

This clonotype turned up a few times. V gene TRBV20-1 combines with J gene TRBJ2-3, with 7 nucleotides matching TRBD1. This CDR3 contains 13 residues. V shed 7 bases and J 2 bases; nucleotides not matched to a gene: 6. CDR1 DFQATT and CDR2 SNEGSKA come from the germline V gene (reference sequence). CDR3 DNA: TGCAGTGTGGGACAGTCAATCACAGATACGCAGTATTTT. It specifies CSVGQSITDTQYF.

V is TRBV7-8 and J is TRBJ2-7, with 9 bases matching TRBD1. CDR1 is SGHVS, CDR2 FQNEAQ, per germline. V lost 0 bases to trimming and J lost 4 bases; unmatched junction nucleotides: 4. The CDR3 extends over 15 amino acids. DNA for the CDR3: TGTGCCAGCAGCTTAGCCGGACAGGGGCCATACGAGCAGTACTTC. Its protein product is CASSLAGQGPYEQYF.

In its sample, this clonotype was seen a few times. This chain uses TRBV28 with TRBJ2-1; 9 bases match TRBD2. CDR3 length equals 21 residues. V dropped 5 bases and J dropped 3; count of bases not matched to a gene: 23. The germline gives CDR1 MDHEN, CDR2 SYDVKM. The CDR3, as DNA: TGTGCCAGCAGTCCCCCAGCGGGGGGCGTAACCGGCGCTGTCGGCTACAATGAGCAGTTCTTC. This translates into CASSPPAGGVTGAVGYNEQFF.

V is TRBV19 and J is TRBJ2-3; 11 bases are a match to TRBD1. CDR1 and CDR2 (germline): LNHDA, SQIVND (reference sequence). CDR3 length equals 14 residues. Unmatched junction bases numbered 2, after V lost 6 bases and J lost 3 bases. The CDR3 loop reads CASRDRGRTDTQYF. In DNA form, the CDR3 reads TGTGCCAGTAGGGACAGGGGGCGGACAGATACGCAGTATTTT.

The gene calls are TRBV7-2 and TRBJ2-7; D gene uncertain. Germline V gene data show CDR1 as SGHTA and CDR2 as FQGNSA. Trimming took 6 bases from V and 6 from J, leaving 18 bases between them. The length of the CDR3 is 14 residues. This chain's CDR3 is CASRTSPTSGEQYF. In DNA form, the CDR3 reads TGTGCCAGCAGAACTTCCCCTACGTCGGGCGAGCAGTACTTC.

The chain joins TRBV20-1 to TRBJ2-1, with D tentatively TRBD2 (5 bases). CDR1 is DFQATT, CDR2 SNEGSKA, per germline (reference sequence). Trimming removed 2 bases from V and 4 bases from J, with 15 bases in between. The CDR3 consists of 15 residues. CDR3 amino acids: CSARPGERSYNEQFF. CDR3 coding DNA: TGCAGTGCTAGACCCGGCGAGCGGAGTTACAATGAGCAGTTCTTC.

This clonotype has a count of ten or more. The chain carries TRBV7-2 and TRBJ2-3; 9 nucleotides match TRBD2. This CDR3 region has 19 residues. J lost 2 bases, V lost 1 base, and 13 bases had no gene match. Germline V gene sequence: CDR1 SGHTA, CDR2 FQGNSA. The CDR3 DNA is TGTGCCAGCAGCTTAGGGCCGGCTGGAGCGGGGGGAACCACAGATACGCAGTATTTT. It translates to CASSLGPAGAGGTTDTQYF.

CDR3 region: CASSQAPGPIYEQYF. As DNA, the CDR3 is TGTGCCAGCAGCCAAGCCCCGGGGCCCATCTACGAGCAGTACTTC. V gene TRBV3-1 combines with J gene TRBJ2-7; possibly TRBD1 or TRBD2 for D (5 bases each). V lost 1 base and J 3 bases, leaving 13 bases between the germline ends. Germline V CDR1 and CDR2: LGHDT, YNNKEL (reference sequence). The CDR3 runs to 15 residues.

In this sample, this clonotype turned up a few times. The gene calls are TRBV7-2 and TRBJ1-6; the match to TRBD1 covers 7 bases. The CDR3 runs 13 residues. The J segment lost 7 bases and the V segment lost 8 bases, leaving 5 bases of the junction unmatched. Looked up from germline, CDR1 is SGHTA and CDR2 is FQGNSA. The CDR3 protein is CASGGQINSPLHF. CDR3 DNA sequence: TGTGCCAGCGGGGGACAGATAAATTCACCCCTCCACTTT.

This clonotype has a count of ten or more. The rearrangement links TRBV5-1 to TRBJ2-2, with unresolved D. The germline V gene has CDR1 SGHRS and CDR2 YFSETQ. This CDR3 is 15 amino acids long. Trimming left V 3 bases short and J 3 bases short, with 12 bases between. CDR3 amino acids: CASSWSQTHTGELFF. For the CDR3, the DNA is TGCGCCAGCAGCTGGAGCCAGACACACACCGGGGAGCTGTTTTTT.

This clonotype occurred a few times. The J gene is TRBJ2-2, the V gene TRBV7-8, with D perhaps TRBD1 or TRBD2 (5 bases each). V lost 2 bases and J lost 4, with 14 bases in between. This CDR3 has 16 residues. In germline, CDR1 is SGHVS, CDR2 FQNEAQ. The CDR3 region has the DNA TGTGCCAGCAGCTTACTTGGGGGTCTTGGCACCGGGGAGCTGTTTTTT. Translated, it gives CASSLLGGLGTGELFF.

The chain has TRBV29-1 and TRBJ1-1; no clear D. The germline V and J ends were trimmed by 6 bases and 0 bases, with 20 bases remaining between them. In germline, CDR1 is SQVTM, CDR2 ANQGSEA. This CDR3 has 16 residues. The CDR3 region has the DNA TGCAGCGTCCTTCTAGGGCGAAGCCCGGTGAACACTGAAGCTTTCTTT. Translating gives CSVLLGRSPVNTEAFF.

The sample holds a few counts of this clonotype. V is TRBV3-1 and J is TRBJ2-7; D is perhaps TRBD2 (5 bases). The CDR3 length is 12 residues. The V gene's germline CDR1 is LGHDT and CDR2 YNNKEL (reference sequence). The V gene lost 1 base and the J gene lost 6 bases, with 7 bases spanning the gap. The CDR3 loop reads CASSQGSGEQYF. CDR3 coding DNA: TGTGCCAGCAGCCAAGGGAGCGGCGAGCAGTACTTC.

The rearrangement links TRBV12-3 or TRBV12-4 to TRBJ2-7, with D possibly matching TRBD1 (6 bases). This CDR3 comprises 13 residues. Trimming stripped 3 bases from V and 7 bases from J, with 13 bases between. This CDR3 is CASSFQGMGEQYF. Here the CDR3 DNA reads TGTGCCAGCAGTTTCCAGGGGATGGGGGAGCAGTACTTC.